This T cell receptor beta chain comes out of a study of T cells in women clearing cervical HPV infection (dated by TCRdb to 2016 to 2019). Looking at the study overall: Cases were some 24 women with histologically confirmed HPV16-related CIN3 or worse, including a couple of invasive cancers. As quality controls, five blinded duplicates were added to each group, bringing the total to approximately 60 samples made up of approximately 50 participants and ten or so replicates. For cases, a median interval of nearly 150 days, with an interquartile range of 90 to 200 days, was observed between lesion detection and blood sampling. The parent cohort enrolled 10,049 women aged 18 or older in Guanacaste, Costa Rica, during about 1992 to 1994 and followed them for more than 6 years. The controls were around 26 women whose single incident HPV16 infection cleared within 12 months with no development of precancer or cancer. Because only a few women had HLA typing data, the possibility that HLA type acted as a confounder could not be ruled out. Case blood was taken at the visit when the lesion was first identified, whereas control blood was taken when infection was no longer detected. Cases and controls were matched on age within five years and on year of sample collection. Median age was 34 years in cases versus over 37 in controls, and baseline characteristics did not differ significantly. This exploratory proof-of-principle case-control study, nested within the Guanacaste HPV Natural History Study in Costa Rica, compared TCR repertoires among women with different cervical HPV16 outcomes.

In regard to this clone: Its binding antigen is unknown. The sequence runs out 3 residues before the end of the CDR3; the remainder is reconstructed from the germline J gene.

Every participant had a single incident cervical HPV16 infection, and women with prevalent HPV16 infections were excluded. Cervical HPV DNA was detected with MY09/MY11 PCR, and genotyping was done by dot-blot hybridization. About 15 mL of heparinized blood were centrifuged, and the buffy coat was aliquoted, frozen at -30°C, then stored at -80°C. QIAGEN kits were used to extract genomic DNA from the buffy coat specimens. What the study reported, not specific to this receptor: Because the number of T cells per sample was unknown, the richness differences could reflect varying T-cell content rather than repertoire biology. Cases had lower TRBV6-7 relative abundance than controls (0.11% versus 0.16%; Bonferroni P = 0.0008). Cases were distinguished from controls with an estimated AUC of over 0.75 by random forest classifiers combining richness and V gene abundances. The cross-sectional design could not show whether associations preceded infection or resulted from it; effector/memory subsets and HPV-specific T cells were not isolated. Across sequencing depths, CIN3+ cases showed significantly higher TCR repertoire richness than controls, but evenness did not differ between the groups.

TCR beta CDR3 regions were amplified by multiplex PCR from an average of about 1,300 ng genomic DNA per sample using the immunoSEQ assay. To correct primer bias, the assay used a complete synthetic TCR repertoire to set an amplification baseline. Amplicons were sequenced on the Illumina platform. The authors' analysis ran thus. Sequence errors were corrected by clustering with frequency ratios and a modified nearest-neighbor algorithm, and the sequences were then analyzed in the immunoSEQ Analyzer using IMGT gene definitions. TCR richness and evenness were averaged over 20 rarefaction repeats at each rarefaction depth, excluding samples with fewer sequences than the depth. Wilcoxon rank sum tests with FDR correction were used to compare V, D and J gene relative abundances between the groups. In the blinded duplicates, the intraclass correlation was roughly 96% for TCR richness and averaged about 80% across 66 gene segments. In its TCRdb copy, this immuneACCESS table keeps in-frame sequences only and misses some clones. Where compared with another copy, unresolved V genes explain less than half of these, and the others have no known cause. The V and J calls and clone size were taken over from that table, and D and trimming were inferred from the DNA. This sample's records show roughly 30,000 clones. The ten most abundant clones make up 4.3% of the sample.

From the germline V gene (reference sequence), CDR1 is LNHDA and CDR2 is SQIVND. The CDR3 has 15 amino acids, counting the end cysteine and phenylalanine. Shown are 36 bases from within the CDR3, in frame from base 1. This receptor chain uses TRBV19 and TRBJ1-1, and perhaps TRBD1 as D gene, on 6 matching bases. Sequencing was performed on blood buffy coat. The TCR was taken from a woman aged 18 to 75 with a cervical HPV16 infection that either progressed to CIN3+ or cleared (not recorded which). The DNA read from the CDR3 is TGTGCCAGTAGTCCTACCGGTCACAGGGACTATGGC. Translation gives CASSPTGHRDYG. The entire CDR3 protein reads CASSPTGHRDYGAFF.